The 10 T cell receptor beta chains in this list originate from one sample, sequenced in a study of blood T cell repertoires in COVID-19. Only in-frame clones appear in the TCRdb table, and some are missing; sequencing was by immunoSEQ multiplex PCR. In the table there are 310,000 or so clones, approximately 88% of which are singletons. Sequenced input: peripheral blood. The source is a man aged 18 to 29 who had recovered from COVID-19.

This CDR3 is CASSQGPPTVSRINTIYF. In DNA, the CDR3 is TGCGCCAGCAGCCAAGGACCCCCGACAGTCTCAAGGATAAACACCATATATTTT. The rearrangement links TRBV4-3 to TRBJ1-3, with D tentatively TRBD1 (5 bases). CDR1 is LGHNA and CDR2 is YSLEER in the germline V gene. Trimming removed 1 base from V and 6 bases from J, with 22 bases in between. CDR3 length equals 18 residues.

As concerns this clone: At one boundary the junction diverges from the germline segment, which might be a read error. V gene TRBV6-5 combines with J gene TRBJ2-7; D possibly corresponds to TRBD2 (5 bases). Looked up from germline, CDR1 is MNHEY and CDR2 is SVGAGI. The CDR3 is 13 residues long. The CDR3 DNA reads TGTGCCAGCAGTTACGGGGAGCGGCGCGATTGGAACTTC. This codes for CASSYGERRDWNF.

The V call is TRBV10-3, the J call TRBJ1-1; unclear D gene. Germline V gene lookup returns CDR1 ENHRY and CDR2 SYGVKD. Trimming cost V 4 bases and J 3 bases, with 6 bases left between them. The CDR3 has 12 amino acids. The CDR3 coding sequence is TGTGCCATCAGTGTCACTGACACTGAAGCTTTCTTT. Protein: CAISVTDTEAFF.

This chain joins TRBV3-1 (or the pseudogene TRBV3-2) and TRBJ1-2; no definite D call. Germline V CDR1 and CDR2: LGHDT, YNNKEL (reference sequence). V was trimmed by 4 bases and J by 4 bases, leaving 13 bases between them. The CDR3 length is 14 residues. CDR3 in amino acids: CASSPHNSLYGYTF. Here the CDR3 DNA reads TGTGCCAGCAGCCCCCACAACAGTCTCTATGGCTACACCTTC.

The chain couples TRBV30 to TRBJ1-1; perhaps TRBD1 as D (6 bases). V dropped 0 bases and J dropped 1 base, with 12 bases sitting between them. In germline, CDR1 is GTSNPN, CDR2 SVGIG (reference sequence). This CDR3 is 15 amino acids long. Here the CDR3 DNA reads TGTGCCTGGAGTGTAGAGGCGGGGGCGAACACTGAAGCTTTCTTT. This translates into CAWSVEAGANTEAFF. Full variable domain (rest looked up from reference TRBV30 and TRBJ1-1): SQTIHQWPATLVQPVGSPLSLECTVEGTSNPNLYWYRQAAGRGLQLLFYSVGIGQISSEVPQNLSASRPQDRQFILSSKKLLLSDSGFYLCAWSVEAGANTEAFFGQGTRLTVV.

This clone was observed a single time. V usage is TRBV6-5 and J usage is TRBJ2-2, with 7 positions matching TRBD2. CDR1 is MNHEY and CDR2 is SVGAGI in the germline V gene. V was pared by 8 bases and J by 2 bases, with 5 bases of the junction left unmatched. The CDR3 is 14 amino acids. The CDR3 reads CASASGVNTGELFF. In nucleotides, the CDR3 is TGTGCCAGCGCCAGCGGGGTTAACACCGGGGAGCTGTTTTTT.

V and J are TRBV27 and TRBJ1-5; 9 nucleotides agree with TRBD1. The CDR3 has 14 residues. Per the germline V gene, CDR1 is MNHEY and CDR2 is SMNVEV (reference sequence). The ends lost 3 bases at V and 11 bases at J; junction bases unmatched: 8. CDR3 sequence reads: CASSLATGGFAQHF. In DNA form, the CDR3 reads TGTGCCAGCAGTTTGGCGACAGGGGGGTTCGCCCAGCATTTT.

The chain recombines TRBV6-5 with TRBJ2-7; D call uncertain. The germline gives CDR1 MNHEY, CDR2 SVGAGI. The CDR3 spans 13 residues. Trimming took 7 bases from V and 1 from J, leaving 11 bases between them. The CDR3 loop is CASIGYDSYEQYF. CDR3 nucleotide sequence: TGTGCCAGCATCGGGTATGATTCCTACGAGCAGTACTTC.

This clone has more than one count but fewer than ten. The CDR3 sequence is CSVDVRGHSPLHF. The CDR3 DNA sequence: TGCAGCGTTGACGTCAGGGGTCATTCACCCCTCCACTTT. The chain recombines TRBV29-1 with TRBJ1-6; maybe TRBD1 (6 bases). Germline CDR1 SQVTM, CDR2 ANQGSEA. V lost 3 bases, J lost 8 bases, and 11 bases lay in between. The CDR3 totals 13 residues.

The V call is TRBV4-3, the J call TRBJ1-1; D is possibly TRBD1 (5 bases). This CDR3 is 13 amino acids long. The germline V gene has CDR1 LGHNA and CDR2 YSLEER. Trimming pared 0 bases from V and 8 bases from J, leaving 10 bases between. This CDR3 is CASSQEVGGEAFF. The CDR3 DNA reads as TGCGCCAGCAGCCAAGAAGTCGGGGGAGAAGCTTTCTTT.